One and the same sample provided the 8 T cell receptor beta chains below, sequenced in a study of cytomegalovirus exposure and HLA in healthy donors. 13 Jbeta primers and 60 Vbeta primers were used for the PCR. Clones were read by immunoSEQ multiplex PCR, and TCRdb kept only the in-frame ones, dropping some. Of about 150,000 clones in the sample, over 60% were seen once. Sequencing used PBMCs. These TCRs come from a man in his forties or fifties in good health and CMV-seronegative.

The genes are TRBV9 and TRBJ2-1, with TRBD2 matching 7 bases. With 1 base clipped from V and 7 bases from J, the junction kept 5 bases outside the gene matches. The CDR3 covers 14 residues. The germline V gene has CDR1 SGDLS and CDR2 YYNGEE. CDR3 DNA: TGTGCCAGCAGCGTAAGTGCTAGCGGAAATGAGCAGTTCTTC. The encoded protein is CASSVSASGNEQFF.

V usage is TRBV15 and J usage is TRBJ2-7; the match to TRBD1 covers 7 bases. Unmatched junction bases numbered 10, after V lost 2 bases and J lost 3 bases. This CDR3 contains 16 residues. Germline CDR1 reads LNHNV; CDR2 reads YYDKDF (reference sequence). CDR3 sequence: CATSRTGTESLYEQYF. The CDR3 DNA reads TGTGCCACCAGCAGAACCGGGACAGAATCCCTCTACGAGCAGTACTTC.

The V and J genes are TRBV29-1 and TRBJ1-2, with 9 bases aligning to TRBD1. This CDR3 is built from 13 residues. Germline V gene sequence: CDR1 SQVTM, CDR2 ANQGSEA. The ends lost 7 bases at V and 2 bases at J; junction bases unmatched: 5. This CDR3 is CSAYTGGNYGYTF. DNA for the CDR3: TGCAGCGCGTACACAGGGGGCAACTATGGCTACACCTTC.

The chain is built from TRBV5-8 and TRBJ2-1; TRBD2 matches 8 bases. V gave up 1 base and J gave up 5 bases; unmatched junction bases: 5. The CDR3 is made up of 15 amino acids. CDR1 and CDR2 (germline): SGHTS, YDEGEE. The CDR3 region has the DNA TGTGCCAGCAGCTTGTGGCGGGGGGCGAACAATGAGCAGTTCTTC. Residues: CASSLWRGANNEQFF.

J is TRBJ2-5 and V is TRBV6-1; TRBD1 matches at 8 bases. The CDR3 is 14 amino acids. Trimming cost V 7 bases and J 1 base; bases outside gene matches: 5. Germline V gene data show CDR1 as MNHNS and CDR2 as SASEGT. CDR3 residues: CASTRTGRQETQYF. CDR3 nucleotide sequence: TGTGCCAGCACCCGGACAGGGCGCCAAGAGACCCAGTACTTC.

The rearrangement uses TRBV4-1 and TRBJ2-1; TRBD1 aligns across 11 bases. Trimming took 0 bases from V and 4 from J; bases not matched to a gene: 8. CDR1 and CDR2 (germline): MGHRA, YSYEKL. This CDR3 is built from 18 residues. CDR3 in amino acids: CASSQEVSGTGGYNEQFF. CDR3 bases: TGCGCCAGCAGCCAAGAAGTATCCGGGACAGGGGGTTACAATGAGCAGTTCTTC.

This chain links TRBV28 with TRBJ2-1; no clear D gene. Trimming stripped 6 bases from V and 1 base from J, with 16 bases between. This CDR3 comprises 16 residues. The germline gives CDR1 MDHEN, CDR2 SYDVKM. CDR3 sequence reads: CASSPADGGSYNEQFF. The CDR3 region has the DNA TGTGCCAGCAGCCCGGCGGATGGCGGATCCTACAATGAGCAGTTCTTC.

The V and J genes are TRBV19 and TRBJ2-5; TRBD1 might be the D (5 bases). Trimming took 6 bases from V and 0 from J, leaving 14 bases between them. The CDR3 spans 15 residues. Germline loops: CDR1 LNHDA, CDR2 SQIVND (reference sequence). CDR3 sequence reads: CASSRPPGYQETQYF. Written as DNA, the CDR3 is TGTGCCAGTAGCCGCCCCCCAGGGTACCAAGAGACCCAGTACTTC.